There are a few counts of the clone carrying this TCR beta chain. This entry is derived from a study of blood T cell repertoires in COVID-19. Whole-study context: Both acute and convalescent COVID-19 samples were obtained from the United States, Italy and Spain. T cells, B-cell-depleted T cells, or PBMCs supplied cDNA or gDNA.

CDR3 size: 13 residues. Germline loops: CDR1 LGHNA, CDR2 YSLEER. V lost 4 bases, J lost 8 bases, and 6 bases stayed unmatched. In the source study's methods: Using reference gene primer amplification, nucleated cell counts were estimated. The repertoire was sequenced with immunoSEQ multiplex PCR; TCRdb's copy has only in-frame clones and lacks some. The DNA gave D and trimming, while V, J and clone size come from that table. The table has 200,000 or so clones, around 79% seen once. This sequence was found in a man in his 60s with active or convalescent COVID-19. Material: peripheral blood. V usage is TRBV4-3 and J usage is TRBJ1-2; TRBD1 matches 8 bases. DNA of the CDR3: TGCGCCAGCAGCCCCGACAGGGGTTGGGGCTACACCTTC. It yields the protein CASSPDRGWGYTF.